Sequencing of this T cell receptor beta chain was carried out in a study of blood T cell repertoires in COVID-19 (dated by TCRdb to 2018 to 2021). Study-level background: The collaborator samples originated in the United States, Italy and Spain and spanned the acute and convalescent phases of COVID-19. The material from the prospective study consisted of cDNA or gDNA derived from T cells, B-cell-depleted T cells, or PBMCs. Deeply sampled blood TCRbeta repertoires from subjects exposed to, actively infected with, or recovered from COVID-19 were included in the dataset. The repertoires were released in a freely available public database intended as a resource for research on the immune response to SARS-CoV-2. The samples were drawn from the first 160 participants of the ongoing ImmuneRACE study and from 1,200 or so subjects provided by 6 global collaborators. A de-identified subject ID, COVID-19 status, age in years and sex were almost always included in the sample metadata. Where HLA class I and class II types were available, the types were taken from metadata supplied by the sample provider, not from assay-based typing.

The full study reports these points: The quantity of clinical and demographic metadata differed by source and by participant and was supplied without curation.

One collaborating source in Seattle enrolled patients while the patients were actively infected and followed the patients over time throughout the course of disease. Collaborating institutions collected whole blood in K2EDTA tubes following their own protocols. For TCRbeta analysis, collaborator samples were shipped as frozen whole blood, as isolated PBMCs, or as DNA extracted from either sample type. TCRbeta CDR3 regions were amplified from genomic DNA using the immunoSEQ Assay, a bias-controlled multiplex PCR. In the authors' own workflow: The number of nucleated cells in each sample was estimated by amplification of reference gene primers within the assay. To quantify the absolute abundance of each unique TCRbeta CDR3 rearrangement, sequence reads were collapsed and filtered. For each sample, productive Simpson clonality was calculated by taking the square root of Simpson's diversity index across productive rearrangements. TCRdb took over this immuneACCESS table, retaining in-frame rearrangements with V and J assigned. Such tables are incomplete; in checked studies, under half of the missing clones stem from an unresolved V gene, and the remainder is unexplained. That table supplies the V and J calls and clone size; D and trimming were determined from the DNA. This sample is represented by approximately 350,000 clones; 80% to 90% of them were singletons. Around 2.8% of the sample comes from the top ten.

From V the trimming removes 0 bases and from J it removes 1 base, while the gene matches leave 11 bases of the junction unaccounted for. CDR1 LGHNA and CDR2 YSLEER are derived from the germline V gene. From cysteine to phenylalanine, the CDR3 is 19 amino acids long. Just CDR3 DNA is preserved here, 57 bases in frame from base 1. A note on this clone: The antigen it binds to is not known. Base qualities are not provided; no much larger clone lies one nucleotide away.

This sequence originates from a woman aged 25-40 years with COVID-19, enrolled during active disease. Sequenced: peripheral blood. The rearranged segments are TRBV4-3 and TRBJ2-1, with 8 bases matching TRBD2. The bases read TGCGCCAGCAGCCAAGAGGCGGGAGGCTCCGGGGGGTCCTACAATGAGCAGTTCTTC. Its translation is CASSQEAGGSGGSYNEQFF.